A selection of T cell receptor beta chains follows, all from one sample in a study of T-cell reconstitution after alpha-beta-depleted transplantation in children. TCRdb passed the PCR reads through MiXCR, listing each CDR3 protein once. The top ten clones hold 0.79% of a sample with around 670,000 distinct CDR3 sequences, 13% of them seen once. The sequenced sample was PBMCs, obtained before TCRalphabeta/CD19-depleted stem cell transplant. The receptors were gathered from a girl aged 2 to 10 with congenital amegakaryocytic thrombocytopenia, due to receive a stem cell transplant. The CDR3 runs from the conserved cysteine through the conserved F or W. D genes are given only for firm matches. Clone size is stated in some rows and not others, as once, few, many or a class when expanded.

abundance	j_gene	v_gene	d_gene	CDR3aa	CDR3nt
many	TRBJ2-1	TRBV20-1	.	CSANPRGSGNEQFF	TGCAGTGCTAACCCCAGGGGTAGCGGGAATGAGCAGTTCTTC
.	TRBJ1-2	TRBV12-3/TRBV12-4	TRBD1	CASSRLPGQGDGGDTF	TGTGCCAGCAGCAGATTGCCGGGACAGGGCGATGGGGGCGACACCTTC
many	TRBJ2-5	TRBV10-3	.	CAISVRTAQETQYF	TGTGCCATCAGTGTAAGGACAGCACAAGAGACCCAGTACTTC
.	TRBJ2-1	TRBV6-2/TRBV6-3	.	CASSYLGSEQFF	TGTGCCAGCAGTTACCTGGGTAGTGAGCAGTTCTTC
many	TRBJ2-5	TRBV28	TRBD2	CASSFILAGVETQYF	TGTGCCAGCAGTTTCATTCTAGCGGGAGTGGAGACCCAGTACTTC
few	TRBJ2-3	TRBV24-1	.	CATRDSRGTQYF	TGTGCCACCAGAGACTCTAGGGGTACGCAGTATTTT
many	TRBJ2-5	TRBV12-3/TRBV12-4	.	CASSFVGIVETQYF	TGTGCCAGCAGTTTCGTAGGCATTGTGGAGACCCAGTACTTC
.	TRBJ2-7	TRBV15	TRBD1	CATSRSTGTGVYEQYF	TGTGCCACCAGCAGATCGACCGGGACAGGGGTATACGAGCAGTACTTC
many	TRBJ1-1	TRBV20-1	.	CSARGGLTEAFF	TGCAGTGCTAGAGGGGGTTTGACTGAAGCTTTCTTT
many	TRBJ2-5	TRBV20-1	TRBD2	CSARWEGSWTQYF	TGCAGTGCTAGGTGGGAGGGTAGTTGGACCCAGTACTTC
few	TRBJ2-3	TRBV12-3/TRBV12-4	.	CASSWGVGLASEGTQYF	TGTGCCAGCAGTTGGGGGGTTGGGTTGGCGTCCGAAGGTACGCAGTATTTT
many	TRBJ2-2	TRBV29-1	TRBD1	CSVAGGRGELFF	TGCAGCGTGGCAGGGGGAAGAGGGGAGCTGTTTTTT
few	TRBJ2-3	TRBV28	.	CAAGMGGTDTQYF	TGTGCCGCCGGGATGGGGGGCACAGATACGCAGTATTTT
few	TRBJ2-3	TRBV6-1	.	CASSHGGSTDTQYF	TGTGCCAGCAGCCACGGAGGGAGCACAGATACGCAGTATTTT
many	TRBJ2-3	TRBV7-2	TRBD2	CASSLAGTRGTDTQYF	TGTGCCAGCAGCTTAGCGGGGACTAGGGGCACAGATACGCAGTATTTT
few	TRBJ2-4	TRBV7-9	.	CASSLRAGDLAKNIQYF	TGTGCCAGCAGCTTGAGGGCTGGCGACCTAGCCAAAAACATTCAGTACTTC
.	TRBJ2-5	TRBV7-9	.	CASSLPGLSQETQYF	TGTGCCAGCAGCCTCCCCGGACTCTCCCAAGAGACCCAGTACTTC
many	TRBJ2-3	TRBV20-1	TRBD2	CSAQAGNTDTQYF	TGCAGTGCCCAAGCGGGGAACACAGATACGCAGTATTTT
.	TRBJ2-5	TRBV5-1	.	CASSLRRLDPETQYF	TGCGCCAGCAGCTTGCGCCGACTAGACCCCGAGACCCAGTACTTC
many	TRBJ1-1	TRBV12-3/TRBV12-4	.	CASSFAGYGTEAFF	TGTGCCAGCAGTTTCGCAGGGTACGGCACTGAAGCTTTCTTT
.	TRBJ2-1	TRBV28	.	CASSSTQYQQFF	TGTGCCAGCAGTTCGACTCAATATCAGCAGTTCTTC
many	TRBJ1-5	TRBV28	TRBD1	CASSKDRAQAQHF	TGTGCCAGCAGTAAGGACAGGGCGCAAGCCCAGCATTTT
.	TRBJ2-5	TRBV6-5	.	CASSSVAPRRGQETQYF	TGTGCCAGCAGTTCCGTGGCGCCGAGAAGGGGGCAAGAGACCCAGTACTTC
few	TRBJ1-5	TRBV2	.	CASSPLSVSNQPQHF	TGTGCCAGCAGTCCACTCAGCGTTAGCAATCAGCCCCAGCATTTT
many	TRBJ2-1	TRBV10-3	TRBD2	CAISESGIAGTFF	TGTGCCATCAGTGAGTCAGGGATAGCGGGGACGTTCTTC
few	TRBJ1-1	TRBV6-6	TRBD1	CASSETGKAFF	TGTGCCAGCAGTGAGACAGGGAAAGCTTTCTTT
few	TRBJ2-1	TRBV6-1	TRBD2	CACGLTSGTYNEQFF	TGTGCCTGTGGATTGACTAGCGGGACCTACAATGAGCAGTTCTTC
many	TRBJ2-3	TRBV5-1	.	CASQRGPSTDTQYF	TGCGCCAGCCAGAGGGGCCCTAGCACAGATACGCAGTATTTT
many	TRBJ2-1	TRBV5-1	TRBD2	CASSLLASGGNEQFF	TGCGCCAGCAGCTTGTTGGCTAGCGGGGGGAATGAGCAGTTCTTC
many	TRBJ1-1	TRBV5-5	.	CASSWRSLTDGNTEAFF	TGTGCCAGCAGCTGGAGAAGTCTTACAGATGGAAACACTGAAGCTTTCTTT
few	TRBJ2-2	TRBV12-3/TRBV12-4	.	CASRNTNTGELFF	TGTGCCAGCAGGAACACGAACACCGGGGAGCTGTTTTTT
.	TRBJ2-1	TRBV12-3/TRBV12-4	TRBD2	CASRSRGVEFF	TGTGCCAGCAGGAGCCGGGGGGTAGAGTTCTTC
few	TRBJ2-1	TRBV15	TRBD2	CATSKSTGRGFYNEQFF	TGTGCCACCAGCAAATCAACGGGGAGGGGTTTCTACAATGAGCAGTTCTTC
many	TRBJ2-2	TRBV19	TRBD2	CASYPGGFNGELFF	TGTGCCAGTTACCCCGGGGGGTTTAACGGGGAGCTGTTTTTT
few	TRBJ1-1	TRBV20-1	TRBD1	CSALTGVTEAFF	TGCAGTGCTCTGACAGGGGTAACTGAAGCTTTCTTT
many	TRBJ2-6	TRBV6-5	.	CASSYGVSGANVLTF	TGTGCCAGCAGTTACGGCGTCTCTGGGGCCAACGTCCTGACTTTC
many	TRBJ2-7	TRBV20-1	TRBD2	CSADRAGVGGSYEQYF	TGCAGTGCGGATCGCGCGGGGGTTGGGGGCTCCTACGAGCAGTACTTC
once	TRBJ2-1	TRBV20-1	TRBD2	CSVQTYSGRNIQFF	TGCAGTGTTCAGACCTATAGCGGGAGGAACATTCAGTTCTTC
many	TRBJ2-7	TRBV12-3/TRBV12-4	TRBD2	CASSLEGTSGSYEQYF	TGTGCCAGCAGTTTAGAGGGGACTAGCGGGTCCTACGAGCAGTACTTC
.	TRBJ1-5	TRBV28	.	CASRERDRDQPQHF	TGTGCCAGCAGAGAGCGTGACAGAGATCAGCCCCAGCATTTT
many	TRBJ2-1	TRBV7-2	TRBD1	CASSLLRAPRDRGRLAILYEQFF	TGTGCCAGCAGCTTATTGAGAGCCCCCCGGGACAGGGGGCGCCTAGCGATATTATATGAGCAGTTCTTC
few	TRBJ2-5	TRBV7-2	.	CASSLVAGTIQETQYF	TGTGCCAGCAGCTTAGTGGCGGGAACCATCCAAGAGACCCAGTACTTC
.	TRBJ2-3	TRBV20-1	.	CSARGIVSGLKTSTDTQYF	TGCAGTGCTAGAGGTATCGTTAGCGGACTTAAGACTAGCACAGATACGCAGTATTTT
.	TRBJ2-4	TRBV7-9	.	CASSPPARNIQYF	TGTGCCAGCAGCCCCCCAGCTCGAAACATTCAGTACTTC
.	TRBJ2-5	TRBV20-1	TRBD2	CSAESGTGGETQYF	TGCAGTGCTGAGAGCGGGACCGGTGGGGAGACCCAGTACTTC
many	TRBJ2-1	TRBV29-1	.	CSVEDHGLSYNEQFF	TGCAGCGTTGAAGATCATGGCCTCTCCTACAATGAGCAGTTCTTC
.	TRBJ2-2	TRBV10-3	.	CAISDKQGTGELFF	TGTGCCATCAGTGACAAACAGGGAACCGGGGAGCTGTTTTTT
.	TRBJ1-1	TRBV29-1	TRBD1	CSVRQGQGEAFF	TGCAGCGTTCGTCAGGGACAGGGGGAGGCTTTCTTT
.	TRBJ2-3	TRBV7-9	TRBD2	CASSLAWTSPDTQYF	TGTGCCAGCAGCTTAGCATGGACTAGCCCAGATACGCAGTATTTT
many	TRBJ1-2	TRBV28	.	CASSRDITIYGYTF	TGTGCCAGCAGCCGGGACATCACCATCTATGGCTACACCTTC
many	TRBJ1-1	TRBV5-6	.	CASSLFGATEAFF	TGTGCCAGCAGCTTGTTTGGGGCCACTGAAGCTTTCTTT